This T cell receptor beta chain was sequenced in a study of blood T cell repertoires in COVID-19. Overall study context: PBMCs, B-cell-depleted T cells, or T cells provided the cDNA or gDNA that made up the material.

CDR1 and CDR2 from the germline V gene are SGHTA and FQGTGA. This CDR3 has 12 residues. Trimming removed 4 bases from V and 2 bases from J, with 4 bases in between. Libraries were prepared by immunoSEQ multiplex PCR; TCRdb keeps only in-frame clonotypes and omits some of them. The table lists about 220,000 clones, 82% of them singletons. The sequence was obtained from a woman in her seventies with COVID-19, enrolled during active disease. The genes are TRBV7-3 and TRBJ2-3; the D is unclear. The sample taken for sequencing was peripheral blood. The CDR3 nucleotides read TGTGCCAGCAGCTCCAACACAGATACGCAGTATTTT. This gives the protein CASSSNTDTQYF.